The 26 T cell receptor beta chains presented below share a single source sample, sequenced in a study of early T cells in non-severe SARS-CoV-2 infection. TCRdb re-derived calls from the 5' RACE reads in MiXCR, one entry per CDR3 protein. The data contain approximately 50,000 distinct CDR3 sequences, under 15% of them singletons. The specimen was whole blood. Receptors were obtained from an adult who was a healthcare worker with PCR-confirmed SARS-CoV-2 infection or an uninfected control (not recorded which).

This clonotype was seen a few times. The chain combines TRBV30 with TRBJ2-2; D is possibly TRBD1 or TRBD2 (6 bases each). V shed 4 bases and J shed 5 bases, with 17 bases lying between them. Germline V gene lookup returns CDR1 GTSNPN and CDR2 SVGIG (reference sequence). The CDR3 totals 15 residues. The CDR3 DNA sequence: TGTGCCTGGACCCTCCCAGGGGAGGATACCGGGGAGCTGTTTTTT. Its translation: CAWTLPGEDTGELFF. Looking up the rest from reference TRBV30 and TRBJ2-2 gives the full variable domain: SQTIHQWPATLVQPVGSPLSLECTVEGTSNPNLYWYRQAAGRGLQLLFYSVGIGQISSEVPQNLSASRPQDRQFILSSKKLLLSDSGFYLCAWTLPGEDTGELFFGEGSRLTVL.

The chain employs TRBV10-2 and TRBJ1-4; 10 bases align to TRBD1. Germline values: CDR1 WSHSY, CDR2 SAAADI. Losses at the gene ends were 0 bases for V and 1 base for J; bases not matched to a gene: 2. The CDR3 is 17 amino acids. CDR3 nucleotides: TGCGCCAGCAGTGAGTCCGACAGGGGGCTAACTAATGAAAAACTGTTTTTT. Its translation: CASSESDRGLTNEKLFF.

The chain has TRBV5-1 and TRBJ1-1, with D hard to call. The CDR3 covers 12 residues. Trimming shortened V by 0 bases and J by 5 bases, and 5 bases separated the two germline ends. Germline V lookup: CDR1 SGHRS, CDR2 YFSETQ. CDR3 sequence: CASSLVGTEAFF. The CDR3 DNA sequence: TGCGCCAGCAGCTTGGTCGGGACTGAAGCTTTCTTT. Variable domain in full (rest from reference TRBV5-1 and TRBJ1-1): KAGVTQTPRYLIKTRGQQVTLSCSPISGHRSVSWYQQTPGQGLQFLFEYFSETQRNKGNFPGRFSGRQFSNSRSEMNVSTLELGDSALYLCASSLVGTEAFFGQGTRLTVV.

Comment on this clonotype: One base away lies a much larger clone, so this may be a sequencing read error. The chain recombines TRBV20-1 with TRBJ2-1; no clear D gene. This CDR3 is built from 13 residues. Per germline, CDR1 DFQATT and CDR2 SNEGSKA (reference sequence). CDR3 coding DNA: TGCAGTGCTAGGGGCGAGATCTTCAATGAGCAGTCCTTC. This sequence encodes CSARGEIFNEQSF.

The genes are TRBV6-1 and TRBJ2-3; D not certain. The CDR3 contains 10 residues. The germline V and J ends were trimmed by 2 bases and 7 bases, with 1 base remaining between them. CDR1 and CDR2 (germline): MNHNS, SASEGT. CDR3 residues: CASSEYTQYF. CDR3 nucleotide sequence: TGTGCCAGCAGTGAATATACGCAGTATTTT.

J is TRBJ2-1 and V is TRBV15; D unclear. The germline CDR1 and CDR2 sequences are LNHNV and YYDKDF (reference sequence). Between the trimmed V and J ends, which lost 0 bases and 5 bases, there was a span of 8 bases. There are 14 residues in the CDR3. CDR3 protein: CATSRDNSNNEQFF. The DNA for the CDR3 is TGTGCCACCAGCAGAGATAACAGCAACAATGAGCAGTTCTTC. The full variable domain, its missing parts supplied by reference TRBV15 and TRBJ2-1, is DAMVIQNPRYQVTQFGKPVTLSCSQTLNHNVMYWYQQKSSQAPKLLFHYYDKDFNNEADTPDNFQSRRPNTSFCFLDIRSPGLGDTAMYLCATSRDNSNNEQFFGPGTRLTVL.

The chain recombines TRBV7-9 with TRBJ1-4; D is unclear. Germline CDR1 reads SEHNR; CDR2 reads FQNEAQ (reference sequence). The CDR3 length is 16 residues. Trimming removed 1 base from V and 0 bases from J, with 9 bases in between. The CDR3 region is CASSLVPGATNEKLFF. The CDR3 DNA is TGTGCCAGCAGCTTAGTACCGGGAGCAACTAATGAAAAACTGTTTTTT.

This clonotype came up many times. The rearrangement joins TRBV6-2 or TRBV6-3 to TRBJ2-5; maybe TRBD1 (6 bases). The V and J ends lost 7 bases and 3 bases respectively, with 12 bases between them. This CDR3 has 13 residues. Per the germline V gene, CDR1 is MNHEY and CDR2 is SVGEGT. DNA of the CDR3: TGTGCCAGCACCCTGCACAGGGAAGAGACCCAGTACTTC. This gives the protein CASTLHREETQYF.

CDR3 in amino acids: CASSLGLNDRGTQYF. The CDR3 nucleotides read TGTGCCAGCAGCTTAGGACTTAACGACCGGGGTACGCAGTATTTT. This chain joins TRBV5-5 and TRBJ2-3, with D perhaps TRBD2 (5 bases). The CDR3 is made up of 15 amino acids. Trimming removed 2 bases at V and 8 bases at J, with 18 bases between. Germline V gene sequence: CDR1 SGHKS, CDR2 YYEKEE (reference sequence).

This clonotype was observed a handful of times. V and J are TRBV10-2 and TRBJ1-3, with D uncertain. Germline V gives CDR1 WSHSY, CDR2 SAAADI. Trimming removed 7 bases from V and 2 bases from J, with 9 bases in between. This CDR3 region has 13 residues. CDR3 sequence: CASTAQTGNTIYF. The CDR3 region has the DNA TGCGCCAGCACTGCTCAGACTGGAAACACCATATATTTT.

This clonotype came up many times. The J gene is TRBJ1-1, the V gene TRBV10-1; D perhaps matches TRBD1 (5 bases). Trimming removed 8 bases from V and 1 base from J, with 11 bases in between. The CDR3 spans 13 residues. Germline CDR1 WNHNN, CDR2 SYGVQD (reference sequence). The CDR3 DNA reads TGCGCCAGCCGAGCGGGGGGGAACACTGAAGCTTTCTTT. Protein product: CASRAGGNTEAFF.

The chain couples TRBV3-1 to TRBJ2-3, with 10 bases aligning to TRBD2. Germline CDR1 is LGHDT and CDR2 is YNNKEL (reference sequence). This CDR3 contains 18 residues. The ends lost 4 bases at V and 2 bases at J; junction bases unmatched: 12. CDR3 coding DNA: TGTGCCAGCAGCCCCCGGAGGGCTAGCGGGGGATACACAGATACGCAGTATTTT. It encodes CASSPRRASGGYTDTQYF.

This clonotype was detected only a few times. The chain uses TRBV5-1 and TRBJ2-2; D is unclear. Per the germline V gene, CDR1 is SGHRS and CDR2 is YFSETQ. V lost 4 bases to trimming and J lost 0 bases, with 10 bases between them. The CDR3 is 15 amino acids. In DNA, the CDR3 is TGCGCCAGCAGCCGCATGCCCCCGAACACCGGGGAGCTGTTTTTT. Its translation: CASSRMPPNTGELFF.

This clonotype occurred a few times. The chain couples TRBV15 to TRBJ2-1; 13 bases match TRBD2. CDR1 and CDR2 from the germline V gene are LNHNV and YYDKDF (reference sequence). This CDR3 contains 16 residues. Germline trimming cut 5 bases from V and 2 bases from J; bases unmatched to any gene: 3. CDR3 bases: TGTGCCACCAGCCTTACTAGCGGGGGGGCCTACAATGAGCAGTTCTTC. It yields the protein CATSLTSGGAYNEQFF.

This chain joins TRBV7-6 and TRBJ2-1, with 13 bases aligning to TRBD2. Germline CDR1 reads SGHVS; CDR2 reads FNYEAQ. The CDR3 runs to 17 residues. The junction had 2 bases not matched to a gene; V was cut back by 0 bases and J by 3 bases. The CDR3 DNA follows: TGTGCCAGCAGCTTAGCACTAGCGGGGGGGCGCTACAATGAGCAGTTCTTC. This translates into CASSLALAGGRYNEQFF.

This clonotype was seen many times. This chain joins TRBV6-5 and TRBJ1-6; D is unclear. CDR1 and CDR2 from the germline V gene are MNHEY and SVGAGI. This CDR3 is 14 amino acids long. Trimming pared 4 bases from V and 5 bases from J, leaving 9 bases between. For the CDR3, the DNA is TGTGCCAGCAGTTTTAGGGCGAATAATTCACCCCTCCACTTT. Translating gives CASSFRANNSPLHF.

This clonotype was seen only a few times. V is TRBV5-1 and J is TRBJ2-6, with D possibly TRBD2 on 6 matching bases. With 2 bases removed from V and 0 bases from J, the gap between germline ends came to 15 bases. The CDR3 spans 18 residues. The germline V gene encodes CDR1 SGHRS and CDR2 YFSETQ. This CDR3 reads CASSLGASVSSGANVLTF. CDR3 sequence (DNA): TGCGCCAGCAGCTTAGGGGCTAGCGTGAGCTCTGGGGCCAACGTCCTGACTTTC.

Turning to this clonotype: A clone one base away is much larger, so this may be a read error. Given the absence of the conserved phenylalanine or tryptophan at the CDR3 end, a read error is likely. J is TRBJ1-1 and V is TRBV6-5, with no clear D. V gave up 6 bases and J gave up 5 bases, with 13 bases separating them. The length of the CDR3 is 13 residues. In germline, CDR1 is MNHEY, CDR2 SVGAGI. CDR3 sequence reads: CASSRKVRTEAFY. The CDR3 nucleotides read TGTGCCAGCAGCCGTAAAGTTCGGACTGAAGCTTTCTAT.

The chain joins TRBV29-1 to TRBJ2-1; D is undetermined. Germline CDR1 SQVTM, CDR2 ANQGSEA. This CDR3 comprises 11 residues. V was cut by 2 bases and J by 9 bases, with 8 bases left in between. The CDR3 sequence is CSVERWSEQFF. The CDR3 bases are TGCAGCGTTGAAAGGTGGAGTGAGCAGTTCTTC.

Many counts were recorded for this clonotype. This chain joins TRBV7-9 and TRBJ2-7; 9 nucleotides match TRBD1. This CDR3 spans 15 amino acids. Germline CDR1 SEHNR, CDR2 FQNEAQ (reference sequence). The junction had 6 bases not matched to a gene; V was cut back by 5 bases and J by 1 base. The CDR3 sequence: CASSPLGTGSYEQYF. In DNA form, the CDR3 reads TGTGCCAGCAGCCCTTTAGGGACAGGGTCCTACGAGCAGTACTTC.

Only a few counts were recorded for this clonotype. The chain combines TRBV27 with TRBJ1-2, with 7 bases lining up with TRBD1. Trimming cost V 4 bases and J 4 bases; bases outside gene matches: 3. The CDR3 spans 13 residues. CDR1 is MNHEY, CDR2 SMNVEV, per germline (reference sequence). This chain's CDR3 is CASSSGTAYGYTF. The DNA for the CDR3 is TGTGCCAGCAGTTCCGGGACAGCCTATGGCTACACCTTC.

A few counts support this clonotype. The chain has TRBV5-1 and TRBJ1-5, with 8 positions matching TRBD1. Germline values: CDR1 SGHRS, CDR2 YFSETQ. The CDR3 contains 14 residues. The junction had 1 base not matched to a gene; V was cut back by 3 bases and J by 2 bases. CDR3 amino acids: CASSSTGGNQPQHF. CDR3 DNA sequence: TGCGCCAGCAGCTCGACAGGGGGCAATCAGCCCCAGCATTTT.

This clonotype was observed at least ten times. The chain recombines TRBV30 with TRBJ1-2; no firm D call. V shed 5 bases and J shed 5 bases, with 6 bases lying between them. Germline V gives CDR1 GTSNPN, CDR2 SVGIG (reference sequence). The CDR3 sequence is 10 residues long. CDR3 in amino acids: CAWVGYGYTF. CDR3 in DNA: TGTGCCTGGGTCGGGTATGGCTACACCTTC.

This clonotype was seen repeatedly, ten times or more. For the CDR3, the DNA is TGTGCCAGCTTTATTCGGGGGGCAGGGGGCAATCAGCCCCAGCATTTT. Translation: CASFIRGAGGNQPQHF. This chain uses TRBV6-4 with TRBJ1-5; a weak D match, TRBD1 (6 bases). Germline lookup yields CDR1 MRHNA and CDR2 SNTAGT. The CDR3 length is 16 residues. Deletions cut 8 bases from V and 2 bases from J, with 19 bases between.

The table lists this clonotype with a few counts. The chain has TRBV11-2 and TRBJ2-7; possibly TRBD2 for D (6 bases). Deletions cut 9 bases from V and 3 bases from J, with 9 bases between. CDR1 SGHAT and CDR2 FQNNGV come from the germline V gene. This CDR3 region has 11 residues. This CDR3 is CASRGYYEQYF. The CDR3 DNA follows: TGTGCCAGTCGGGGGTACTACGAGCAGTACTTC.

The rearrangement links TRBV7-3 to TRBJ2-3; D is perhaps TRBD1 or TRBD2 (6 bases each). The CDR3 consists of 17 residues. V lost 5 bases, J lost 6 bases, and 24 bases lay in between. Looked up from germline, CDR1 is SGHTA and CDR2 is FQGTGA. CDR3 nucleotide sequence: TGTGCCAGCAGCAAAGGGAGTCGCTTCAAAGGGGGGGATACGCAGTATTTT. Its translation is CASSKGSRFKGGDTQYF.